The 15 T cell receptor beta chains in this list originate from one sample, sequenced in a study of shared clonotypes between healthy human individuals. Only in-frame clones appear in the TCRdb table, and some are missing; sequencing was by immunoSEQ multiplex PCR. The data contain over 2 million clones, about nine tenths of them seen just once; the ten biggest clones take up 0.37%. Sequencing was carried out using naive CD4+ T cells from PBMCs. Indicated subset: CD45RA+ positively selected. Every receptor here comes from a man aged 18-30 years in good health. Some clones in this sample may be carry-over from other donors' samples.

This clone appeared a single time. This sequence joins TRBV9 and TRBJ2-1; 7 bases are shared with TRBD2. The CDR3 extends over 16 amino acids. CDR1 is SGDLS, CDR2 YYNGEE, per germline. V trimming: 0 bases; J trimming: 0 bases; junction bases outside the gene matches: 3. The CDR3 region has the DNA TGTGCCAGCAGCGTAGGGGAGCGGGACTCCTACAATGAGCAGTTCTTC. Translated: CASSVGERDSYNEQFF.

The DNA for the CDR3 is TGTGCCAGCAGCACATCGGCAGAGGTTTTGAACATTCAGTACTTC. It codes for CASSTSAEVLNIQYF. V gene TRBV5-4 combines with J gene TRBJ2-4; D is unclear. Between the trimmed V and J ends, which lost 4 bases and 7 bases, there was a span of 18 bases. CDR1 is SGHNT and CDR2 is YYREEE in the germline V gene (reference sequence). The length of the CDR3 is 15 residues.

V usage is TRBV28 and J usage is TRBJ2-7, with TRBD2 matching over 9 bases. This CDR3 spans 15 amino acids. Per germline, CDR1 MDHEN and CDR2 SYDVKM. J lost 4 bases, V lost 6 bases, and 10 bases had no gene match. As DNA, the CDR3 is TGTGCCAGCAGCAACGCCGGGACTAGCAAATACGAGCAGTACTTC. Encoded protein: CASSNAGTSKYEQYF. The full variable domain, rest sourced from reference TRBV28 and TRBJ2-7, is DVKVTQSSRYLVKRTGEKVFLECVQDMDHENMFWYRQDPGLGLRLIYFSYDVKMKEKGDIPEGYSVSREKKERFSLILESASTNQTSMYLCASSNAGTSKYEQYFGPGTRLTVT.

This CDR3 reads CASSAFSSSYEQYF. The CDR3 DNA is TGTGCCAGCAGCGCGTTCTCTAGCTCCTACGAGCAGTACTTC. V and J are TRBV9 and TRBJ2-7, with D unclear. Germline CDR1 reads SGDLS; CDR2 reads YYNGEE. This CDR3 has 14 residues. The germline V and J ends were trimmed by 3 bases and 0 bases, with 10 bases remaining between them.

V and J are TRBV5-1 and TRBJ2-1; TRBD2 aligns across 15 bases. CDR1 and CDR2 (germline): SGHRS, YFSETQ. With V trimmed by 6 bases and J by 6 bases, 13 bases remained unmatched. The CDR3 loop spans 18 amino acids. CDR3 nucleotide sequence: TGCGCCAGCACCTACTCACAAATGGGACTAGCGGGAGGCAATGAGCAGTTCTTC. This translates into CASTYSQMGLAGGNEQFF.

The CDR3 here is CASSPRVSGELFF. CDR3 nucleotide sequence: TGTGCCAGCTCACCAAGGGTATCAGGGGAGCTGTTTTTT. The chain combines TRBV18 with TRBJ2-2, with no clear D. From germline, CDR1 is KGHSH and CDR2 LQKENI. The CDR3 consists of 13 residues. Trimming cost V 2 bases and J 8 bases, with 9 bases left between them.

The chain is built from TRBV25-1 and TRBJ1-4; D is possibly TRBD1 (5 bases). The CDR3 sequence is 13 residues long. Trimming took off 6 bases at V and 7 bases at J, with 12 bases between the two ends. Germline V gene sequence: CDR1 MGHDK, CDR2 SYGVNS. As DNA, the CDR3 is TGTGCCAGCAGCGCAGGGTGGGCTGAAAAACTGTTTTTT. It codes for CASSAGWAEKLFF. The full variable domain, its missing parts supplied by reference TRBV25-1 and TRBJ1-4, is EADIYQTPRYLVIGTGKKITLECSQTMGHDKMYWYQQDPGMELHLIHYSYGVNSTEKGDLSSESTVSRIRTEHFPLTLESARPSHTSQYLCASSAGWAEKLFFGSGTQLSVL.

The table lists this clone with a count of one. This chain uses TRBV15 with TRBJ2-7, with 9 nucleotides matching TRBD1. CDR3 length: 15 amino acids. Trimming at V came to 3 bases and at J to 2 bases, leaving 5 bases not matched to a gene. Germline values: CDR1 LNHNV, CDR2 YYDKDF (reference sequence). In DNA form, the CDR3 reads TGTGCCACCAGCAGGGCGGGGACAGGGCCCTACGAGCAGTACTTC. Protein sequence: CATSRAGTGPYEQYF.

This clone appeared a few times. J is TRBJ1-1 and V is TRBV11-2; weak D call: TRBD1 (5 bases). V gave up 5 bases and J gave up 5 bases, with 18 bases separating them. This CDR3 has 15 residues. In germline, CDR1 is SGHAT, CDR2 FQNNGV. In nucleotides, the CDR3 is TGTGCCAGCAGCATCTTCAGGGTAGGGGAAACTGAAGCTTTCTTT. Its translation: CASSIFRVGETEAFF.

V and J are TRBV28 and TRBJ2-7; 9 positions match TRBD1. The CDR3 sequence is 14 residues long. Trimming cost V 8 bases and J 3 bases; bases outside gene matches: 8. Germline V CDR1 and CDR2: MDHEN, SYDVKM. The CDR3 DNA reads as TGTGCCAGCGGTCCTCCGGGACAGGGCTACGAGCAGTACTTC. Translating it yields CASGPPGQGYEQYF.

With respect to this clone: The sample holds other DNA sequences that translate to the same CDR3. V gene TRBV9 combines with J gene TRBJ2-3; 12 bases map to TRBD2. Trimming removed 1 base from V and 2 bases from J; junction bases left unmatched: 2. CDR3 length: 16 residues. CDR1 and CDR2 from the germline V gene are SGDLS and YYNGEE. CDR3 DNA sequence: TGTGCCAGCAGCGTACGACTAGCGGGGGCCACAGATACGCAGTATTTT. It codes for CASSVRLAGATDTQYF.

This chain links TRBV2 with TRBJ2-3; no clear D. The V gene lost 7 bases and the J gene lost 0 bases, with 8 bases spanning the gap. The CDR3 has 13 amino acids. CDR1 and CDR2 (germline): SNHLY, FYNNEI. The CDR3 reads CASKPKSTDTQYF. CDR3 nucleotides: TGTGCCAGCAAACCCAAGAGCACAGATACGCAGTATTTT.

The CDR3: CASSQRLLAGGPGVEQFF. The CDR3 DNA reads TGCGCCAGCAGTCAAAGATTACTAGCGGGAGGGCCAGGGGTTGAGCAGTTCTTC. The chain combines TRBV4-1 with TRBJ2-1; 13 bases fit TRBD2. V gave up 6 bases and J gave up 9 bases; unmatched junction bases: 17. CDR1 and CDR2 from the germline V gene are MGHRA and YSYEKL. CDR3 length equals 18 residues.

The V gene is TRBV5-1, the J gene TRBJ1-1, with TRBD1 matching over 8 bases. The junction had 5 bases not matched to a gene; V was cut back by 4 bases and J by 6 bases. This CDR3 comprises 13 residues. The germline CDR1 and CDR2 sequences are SGHRS and YFSETQ. The CDR3 protein is CASSQGQGAEAFF. Written as DNA, the CDR3 is TGCGCCAGCAGCCAAGGACAGGGAGCTGAAGCTTTCTTT.

This clone was observed a few times. The CDR3 protein is CATSRDRTGGVRAYEQYF. CDR3 DNA: TGTGCCACCAGCAGAGATCGAACAGGTGGGGTGCGGGCCTACGAGCAGTACTTC. The V call is TRBV15, the J call TRBJ2-7, with D tentatively TRBD1 or TRBD2 (5 bases each). The germline gives CDR1 LNHNV, CDR2 YYDKDF (reference sequence). The V gene lost 0 bases and the J gene lost 2 bases, with 20 bases spanning the gap. The CDR3 runs 18 residues.